The 20 T cell receptor beta chains listed next were all sequenced from one sample in a study of blood T cell repertoires in COVID-19. TCRdb's table, derived via immunoSEQ multiplex PCR, lists solely in-frame clones and lacks some. The sample carries 470,000 or so clones, 87% recorded once. Sequencing was carried out using PBMCs or T cells enriched from blood (not recorded which). All receptors derive from a woman between 18 and 29 years old with acute COVID-19.

The chain has TRBV3-1 (or the pseudogene TRBV3-2) and TRBJ1-1; perhaps TRBD1 as D (5 bases). The CDR3 has 15 residues. V lost 0 bases, J lost 1 base, and 9 bases lay in between. Germline V gene sequence: CDR1 LGHDT, CDR2 YNNKEL (reference sequence). CDR3 DNA: TGTGCCAGCAGCCAAGATCTTGACAGGAACACTGAAGCTTTCTTT. Translating gives CASSQDLDRNTEAFF.

V is TRBV6-5 and J is TRBJ2-2, with 10 bases lining up with TRBD2. Trimming cost V 2 bases and J 8 bases; bases outside gene matches: 5. Germline CDR1 reads MNHEY; CDR2 reads SVGAGI. The CDR3 covers 15 residues. CDR3 residues: CASSYPSSGSGELFF. Written as DNA, the CDR3 is TGTGCCAGCAGTTACCCGTCTAGCGGGAGTGGGGAGCTGTTTTTT.

The chain has TRBV28 and TRBJ2-7; D is perhaps TRBD2 (6 bases). CDR3 length equals 15 residues. Germline CDR1 is MDHEN and CDR2 is SYDVKM. The V end was cut by 2 bases, the J end by 3 bases, with 14 bases between. This CDR3 is CASSLRLANGYEQYF. CDR3 bases: TGTGCCAGCAGTTTAAGGCTAGCGAACGGCTACGAGCAGTACTTC. Using reference TRBV28 and TRBJ2-7 for the parts outside the CDR3, the full variable domain is DVKVTQSSRYLVKRTGEKVFLECVQDMDHENMFWYRQDPGLGLRLIYFSYDVKMKEKGDIPEGYSVSREKKERFSLILESASTNQTSMYLCASSLRLANGYEQYFGPGTRLTVT.

The J gene is TRBJ2-5, the V gene TRBV10-3; TRBD2 matches at 10 bases. Trimming removed 6 bases from V and 5 bases from J; junction bases left unmatched: 6. Germline V gives CDR1 ENHRY, CDR2 SYGVKD. This CDR3 is 14 amino acids long. CDR3 region: CAIRERGGLETQYF. In nucleotides, the CDR3 is TGTGCCATCAGGGAGCGGGGGGGCCTGGAGACCCAGTACTTC.

This clone was counted once. The J gene is TRBJ2-2, the V gene TRBV2; 7 bases agree with TRBD1. CDR3 length equals 12 residues. Germline values: CDR1 SNHLY, CDR2 FYNNEI. V lost 8 bases, J lost 7 bases, and 4 bases stayed unmatched. In DNA, the CDR3 is TGTGCCAGCGACAGGGCTGGCGGGGAGCTGTTTTTT. This sequence encodes CASDRAGGELFF.

This clone was counted once. The rearrangement joins TRBV6-5 to TRBJ2-3, with D perhaps TRBD1 (6 bases). The germline gives CDR1 MNHEY, CDR2 SVGAGI. The CDR3 sequence is 15 residues long. V shed 6 bases and J shed 0 bases, with 13 bases lying between them. CDR3 region: CASSLDRPSTDTQYF. The CDR3 DNA is TGTGCCAGCAGCCTTGACAGGCCTAGCACAGATACGCAGTATTTT.

The J gene is TRBJ2-7, the V gene TRBV28, with 7 bases matching TRBD2. Germline CDR1 reads MDHEN; CDR2 reads SYDVKM. V was pared by 6 bases and J by 2 bases, with 7 bases of the junction left unmatched. This CDR3 region has 14 residues. DNA of the CDR3: TGTGCCAGCAGGGGGCGGGGGAGGACCTACGAGCAGTACTTC. It encodes CASRGRGRTYEQYF.

This clone appeared once. The chain couples TRBV18 to TRBJ1-2; D is possibly TRBD1 (5 bases). Trimming took 6 bases from V and 8 from J, leaving 19 bases between them. This CDR3 is built from 14 residues. Germline V gene data show CDR1 as KGHSH and CDR2 as LQKENI. This CDR3 reads CASSRDGGSVGYTF. As DNA, the CDR3 is TGTGCCAGCTCCCGGGACGGGGGTTCGGTCGGCTACACCTTC. Full variable domain (outside the CDR3, taken from reference TRBV18 and TRBJ1-2): NAGVMQNPRHLVRRRGQEARLRCSPMKGHSHVYWYRQLPEEGLKFMVYLQKENIIDESGMPKERFSAEFPKEGPSILRIQQVVRGDSAAYFCASSRDGGSVGYTFGSGTRLTVV.

V usage is TRBV5-8 and J usage is TRBJ1-4, with 7 bases aligning to TRBD1. V lost 4 bases, J lost 8 bases, and 8 bases stayed unmatched. Germline V gene lookup returns CDR1 SGHTS and CDR2 YDEGEE. The CDR3 runs 14 residues. CDR3 coding DNA: TGTGCCAGCAGCGGAAACAGGGGAAGAGAAAAACTGTTTTTT. The encoded protein is CASSGNRGREKLFF. Variable domain in full (rest from reference TRBV5-8 and TRBJ1-4): EAGVTQSPTHLIKTRGQQATLRCSPISGHTSVYWYQQALGLGLQFLLWYDEGEERNRGNFPPRFSGRQFPNYSSELNVNALELEDSALYLCASSGNRGREKLFFGSGTQLSVL.

The rearrangement uses TRBV7-9 and TRBJ2-3; D unresolved. CDR1 SEHNR and CDR2 FQNEAQ come from the germline V gene (reference sequence). This CDR3 comprises 14 residues. V lost 2 bases to trimming and J lost 2 bases, with 8 bases between them. For the CDR3, the DNA is TGTGCCAGCAGCTTAAACCAGGTCACAGATACGCAGTATTTT. Encoded protein: CASSLNQVTDTQYF.

Worth noting for this clone: Other DNA sequences within the sample encode an identical CDR3. The genes are TRBV10-2 and TRBJ1-2, with D hard to call. Trimming removed 2 bases at V and 2 bases at J, with 6 bases between. This CDR3 contains 13 residues. Germline-derived CDR1 and CDR2 are WSHSY and SAAADI. This CDR3 reads CASSEGGNYGYTF. In DNA, the CDR3 is TGCGCCAGCAGTGAGGGAGGGAACTATGGCTACACCTTC.

J is TRBJ1-6 and V is TRBV7-9; TRBD1 matches 10 bases. J was trimmed by 9 bases and V by 5 bases; bases with no gene match: 10. Germline V CDR1 and CDR2: SEHNR, FQNEAQ (reference sequence). The CDR3 is 16 residues long. The CDR3 DNA reads as TGTGCCAGCAGCGGAACCGGGACAGGGGTCGTTTCACCCCTCCACTTT. Protein: CASSGTGTGVVSPLHF.

On this clone: Other DNA sequences from this sample encode an identical CDR3 as well. The chain joins TRBV2 to TRBJ2-7; D is unclear. The V and J ends lost 6 bases and 4 bases respectively, with 13 bases between them. This CDR3 region has 13 residues. CDR1 SNHLY and CDR2 FYNNEI come from the germline V gene. The CDR3 coding sequence is TGTGCCAGCAGCAGAAACCCAACATACGAGCAGTACTTC. Translating gives CASSRNPTYEQYF. Full variable domain (rest looked up from reference TRBV2 and TRBJ2-7): EPEVTQTPSHQVTQMGQEVILRCVPISNHLYFYWYRQILGQKVEFLVSFYNNEISEKSEIFDDQFSVERPDGSNFTLKIRSTKLEDSAMYFCASSRNPTYEQYFGPGTRLTVT.

The chain joins TRBV3-1 (or the pseudogene TRBV3-2) to TRBJ2-7; 12 bases map to TRBD2. The ends lost 1 base at V and 7 bases at J; junction bases unmatched: 8. From germline, CDR1 is LGHDT and CDR2 YNNKEL (reference sequence). The CDR3 sequence is 16 residues long. CDR3 loop: CASSQALAGGSNEQYF. The CDR3 nucleotides read TGTGCCAGCAGCCAAGCACTAGCGGGGGGATCAAATGAGCAGTACTTC.

The chain combines TRBV4-1 with TRBJ2-5, with TRBD1 as a possible D gene (6 bases). The germline V gene has CDR1 MGHRA and CDR2 YSYEKL. CDR3 length: 13 amino acids. Trimming shortened V by 2 bases and J by 4 bases, and 8 bases separated the two germline ends. The CDR3 nucleotides are TGCGCCAGCAGCCAACGGGACATAGAGACCCAGTACTTC. Encoded protein: CASSQRDIETQYF.

The chain uses TRBV6-2 or TRBV6-3 and TRBJ1-1; 10 nucleotides line up with TRBD1. The V gene's germline CDR1 is MNHEY and CDR2 SVGEGT. This CDR3 is 17 amino acids long. The junction had 11 bases not matched to a gene; V was cut back by 2 bases and J by 5 bases. CDR3 nucleotide sequence: TGTGCCAGCAGTTACGAGACCCGGGACAGGGGTGTAACTGAAGCTTTCTTT. Translated: CASSYETRDRGVTEAFF.

Here the CDR3 reads CASSSSEEAFF. Written as DNA, the CDR3 is TGTGCCAGCAGCTCCTCAGAAGAAGCTTTCTTT. The chain uses TRBV7-8 and TRBJ1-1; D is ambiguous. With 4 bases removed from V and 8 bases from J, the gap between germline ends came to 8 bases. This CDR3 spans 11 amino acids. Germline CDR1 reads SGHVS; CDR2 reads FQNEAQ. Filled out from reference TRBV7-8 and TRBJ1-1, the complete variable domain reads GAGVSQSPRYKVAKRGQDVALRCDPISGHVSLFWYQQALGQGPEFLTYFQNEAQLDKSGLPSDRFFAERPEGSVSTLKIQRTQQEDSAVYLCASSSSEEAFFGQGTRLTVV.

This clone was found a few times. The V gene is TRBV18, the J gene TRBJ1-3, with D maybe TRBD1 (5 bases). The V end lost 2 bases, the J end lost 0 bases, and 8 bases lay between the germline ends. The CDR3 has 15 amino acids. The germline CDR1 and CDR2 sequences are KGHSH and LQKENI. The CDR3 region has the DNA TGTGCCAGCTCACCAAGGGGTTTCTCTGGAAACACCATATATTTT. This sequence encodes CASSPRGFSGNTIYF. The whole variable domain, remainder taken from reference TRBV18 and TRBJ1-3, is NAGVMQNPRHLVRRRGQEARLRCSPMKGHSHVYWYRQLPEEGLKFMVYLQKENIIDESGMPKERFSAEFPKEGPSILRIQQVVRGDSAAYFCASSPRGFSGNTIYFGEGSWLTVV.

The chain couples TRBV14 to TRBJ2-7, with 9 bases that match TRBD1. There are 14 residues in the CDR3. Germline assignment: CDR1 SGHDN and CDR2 FVKESK. V gave up 5 bases and J gave up 4 bases; unmatched junction bases: 6. The DNA for the CDR3 is TGTGCCAGCAGCTACGGGACAGGGAGGTACGAGCAGTACTTC. Residues: CASSYGTGRYEQYF. The full variable domain, completed using reference TRBV14 and TRBJ2-7, is EAGVTQFPSHSVIEKGQTVTLRCDPISGHDNLYWYRRVMGKEIKFLLHFVKESKQDESGMPNNRFLAERTGGTYSTLKVQPAELEDSGVYFCASSYGTGRYEQYFGPGTRLTVT.

J is TRBJ1-2 and V is TRBV28; 10 bases agree with TRBD1. The J segment lost 3 bases and the V segment lost 2 bases, leaving 0 bases of the junction unmatched. CDR3 length equals 14 residues. Germline V gene sequence: CDR1 MDHEN, CDR2 SYDVKM. The CDR3 sequence is CASSLGTGDYGYTF. CDR3 nucleotide sequence: TGTGCCAGCAGTTTAGGGACAGGGGACTATGGCTACACCTTC.